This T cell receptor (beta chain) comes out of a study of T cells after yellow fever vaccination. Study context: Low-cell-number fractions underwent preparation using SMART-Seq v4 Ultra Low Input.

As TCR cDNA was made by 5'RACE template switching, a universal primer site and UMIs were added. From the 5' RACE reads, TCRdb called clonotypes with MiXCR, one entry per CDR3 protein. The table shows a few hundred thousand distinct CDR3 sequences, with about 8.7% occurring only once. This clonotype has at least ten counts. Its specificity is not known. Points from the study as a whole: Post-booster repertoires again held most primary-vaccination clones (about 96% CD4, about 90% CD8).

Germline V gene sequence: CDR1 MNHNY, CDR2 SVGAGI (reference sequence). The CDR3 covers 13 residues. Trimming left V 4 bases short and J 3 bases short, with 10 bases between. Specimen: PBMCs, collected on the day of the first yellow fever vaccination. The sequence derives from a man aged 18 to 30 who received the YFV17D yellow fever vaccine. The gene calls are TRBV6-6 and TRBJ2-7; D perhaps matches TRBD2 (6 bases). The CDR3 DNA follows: TGTGCCAGCAGTTCGGGGGATATCTACGAGCAGTACTTC. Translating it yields CASSSGDIYEQYF.